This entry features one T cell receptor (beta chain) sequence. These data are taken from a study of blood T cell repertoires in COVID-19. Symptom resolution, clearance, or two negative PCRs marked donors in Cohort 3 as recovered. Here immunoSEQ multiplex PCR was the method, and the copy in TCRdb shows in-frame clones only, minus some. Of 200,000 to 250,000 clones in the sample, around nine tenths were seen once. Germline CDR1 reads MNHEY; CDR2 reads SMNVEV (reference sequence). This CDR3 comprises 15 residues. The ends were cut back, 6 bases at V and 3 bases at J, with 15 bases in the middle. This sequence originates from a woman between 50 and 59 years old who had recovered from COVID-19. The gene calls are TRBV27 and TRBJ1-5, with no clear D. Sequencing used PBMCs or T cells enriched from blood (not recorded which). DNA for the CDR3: TGTGCCAGCAGCAAAATGGCGGCAGACAATCAGCCCCAGCATTTT. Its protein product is CASSKMAADNQPQHF.